This is a list of T cell receptor beta chains from one sample in a study of blood T cell repertoires in COVID-19. The data were produced by immunoSEQ multiplex PCR, yet TCRdb's version contains in-frame clones alone and is incomplete. Altogether some 69,000 clones are present, roughly 79% being singletons, with the ten largest covering 20% to 25%. The sample taken for sequencing was peripheral blood. Receptor source: a woman between 70 and 85 years old with acute or convalescent COVID-19. Each CDR3 is given with its conserved first and last residue. D genes are given only for firm matches. Some rows mark clone size as missing; the rest say once, few, many or name a class of expanded clone.

>TRBV14|TRBJ2-7|-|-
TGTGCCAGCAGCCAATTGACGGGAGCGGGTCGCGAGCAGTACTTC
CASSQLTGAGREQYF
>TRBV19|TRBJ2-1|once|TRBD1
TGTGCCAGTAGTCAACGGGACAGGGGGCGGGGGTCCTACAATGAGCAGTTCTTC
CASSQRDRGRGSYNEQFF
>TRBV5-6|TRBJ2-5|-|-
TGTGCCAGCAGCCCCGTGGGCCGCGGGGAGACCCAGTACTTC
CASSPVGRGETQYF
>TRBV2|TRBJ1-5|once|TRBD1
TGTGCCAGTACTGGGGCAGGGGGTGTTCAGCCCCAGCATTTT
CASTGAGGVQPQHF
>TRBV7-9|TRBJ2-3|few|-
TGTGCCAGCAGCTTCGGGTCAGATACGCAGTATTTT
CASSFGSDTQYF
>TRBV2|TRBJ1-1|once|-
TGTGCCAGCAGTTCGAGGTTCAGCCGAATCATGAACACTGAAGCTTTCTTT
CASSSRFSRIMNTEAFF
>TRBV7-9|TRBJ1-4|-|-
TGTGCCAGCAGCCCACTCCGGGAAAATGAAAAACTGTTTTTT
CASSPLRENEKLFF
>TRBV2|TRBJ2-7|once|-
TGTGCCAGCAGTCGACAGACCTACGAGCAGTACTTC
CASSRQTYEQYF
>TRBV5-1|TRBJ2-3|few|TRBD1
TGCGCCAGCAGCTTGATTAGGACAGGGGGAGATACGCAGTATTTT
CASSLIRTGGDTQYF
>TRBV27|TRBJ1-6|-|-
TGTGCCAGCAACAACGCACCGATTTCACCCCTCCACTTT
CASNNAPISPLHF
>TRBV7-2|TRBJ1-1|-|-
TGTGCCAGCAGCTTAGAGCATAGCCGACGGAACACTGAAGCTTTCTTT
CASSLEHSRRNTEAFF